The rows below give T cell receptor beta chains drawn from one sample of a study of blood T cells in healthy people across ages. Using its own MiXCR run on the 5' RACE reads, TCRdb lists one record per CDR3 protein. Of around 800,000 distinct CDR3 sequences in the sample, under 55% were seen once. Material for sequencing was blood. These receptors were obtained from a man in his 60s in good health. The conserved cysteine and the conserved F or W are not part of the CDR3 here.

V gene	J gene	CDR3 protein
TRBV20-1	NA	SAHREETQY
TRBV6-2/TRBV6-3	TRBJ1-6	ASRGQGGTFDSPLH
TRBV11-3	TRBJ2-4	ASSPIRDRAATQY
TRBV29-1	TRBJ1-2	SVENRVYGYT
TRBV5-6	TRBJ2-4	ASSNPGTGDVQY
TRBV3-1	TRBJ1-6	ASSQGGNSLYSPLH
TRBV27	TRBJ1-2	ATKGTFATWLHT
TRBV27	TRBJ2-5	ASSLSGQRTQY
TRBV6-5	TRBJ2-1	ASSASHNEQF
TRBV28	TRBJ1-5	AVGNQPQH
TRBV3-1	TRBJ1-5	ASSQGGLTDQPQH
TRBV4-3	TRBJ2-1	ASSQDQRGNEQF
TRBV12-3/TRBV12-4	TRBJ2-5	ASSRLAGGSETQY
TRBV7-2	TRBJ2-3	ASSLAGDSSDTQY
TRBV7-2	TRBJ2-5	ASSLGTGTSWGETQY
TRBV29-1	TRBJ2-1	SVAQGSEGNEQF
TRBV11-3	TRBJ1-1	ASSRTGLTEAF
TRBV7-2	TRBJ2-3	ASSYSGPSTDTQY
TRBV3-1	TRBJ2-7	ASSPGLGPRGSSYEQY
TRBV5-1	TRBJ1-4	ASSSDEELAGELF
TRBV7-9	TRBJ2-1	ASSFLGQGGNEQF
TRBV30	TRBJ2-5	AWSTDEETQY
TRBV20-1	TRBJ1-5	SARKGQGEQPQH
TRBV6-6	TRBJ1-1	GAQDTEAF
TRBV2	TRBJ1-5	ASRKQDNSNQPQH
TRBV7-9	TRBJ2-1	ASELLAGGYNEQF
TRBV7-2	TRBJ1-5	ASSLGGQGGNQPQH
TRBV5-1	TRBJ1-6	ASSLDPASIDAGNSPLH
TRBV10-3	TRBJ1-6	AIRPGNDMNSPLQ
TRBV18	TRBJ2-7	ASSRDRQLGSYEQY
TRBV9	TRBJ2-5	ASSGGPGQRVQETQY
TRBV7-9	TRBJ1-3	ASSPRDGLSGNTIY
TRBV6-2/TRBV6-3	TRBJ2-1	ASSFTPFSYNEQF
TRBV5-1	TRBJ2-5	ASSLVFGTSASEQY
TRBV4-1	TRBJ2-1	ASSQSPLDRTYNEQF
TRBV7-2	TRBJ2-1	ASSPLTGTTPYNEQF
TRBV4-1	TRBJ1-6	ASSHGDRADSPLH
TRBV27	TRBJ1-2	ASSLNYRGLSGYT
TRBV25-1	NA	ASSVLTGGAIYEQY
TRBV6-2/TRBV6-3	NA	ASSYGRLETQY
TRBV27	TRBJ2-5	ASREDNSQETQY
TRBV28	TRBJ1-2	ASSTHYGYT
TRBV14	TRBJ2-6	ASSLRGGATTGANVLT
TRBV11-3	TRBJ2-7	ASSLGAVSSYEQY
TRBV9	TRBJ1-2	ASSVGQGAGYT